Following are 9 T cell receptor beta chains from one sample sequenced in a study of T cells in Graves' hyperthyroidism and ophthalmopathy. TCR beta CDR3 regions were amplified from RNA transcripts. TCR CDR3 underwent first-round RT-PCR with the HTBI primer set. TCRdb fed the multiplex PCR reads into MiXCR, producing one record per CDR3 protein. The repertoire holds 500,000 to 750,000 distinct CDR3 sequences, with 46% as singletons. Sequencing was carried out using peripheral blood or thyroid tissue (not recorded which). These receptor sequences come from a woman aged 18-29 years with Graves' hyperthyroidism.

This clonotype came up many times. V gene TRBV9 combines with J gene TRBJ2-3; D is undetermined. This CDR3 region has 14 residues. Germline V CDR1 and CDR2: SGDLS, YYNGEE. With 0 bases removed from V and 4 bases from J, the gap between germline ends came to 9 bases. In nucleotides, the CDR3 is TGTGCCAGCAGCGTAGACCAGTTCCCAGATACGCAGTATTTT. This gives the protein CASSVDQFPDTQYF.

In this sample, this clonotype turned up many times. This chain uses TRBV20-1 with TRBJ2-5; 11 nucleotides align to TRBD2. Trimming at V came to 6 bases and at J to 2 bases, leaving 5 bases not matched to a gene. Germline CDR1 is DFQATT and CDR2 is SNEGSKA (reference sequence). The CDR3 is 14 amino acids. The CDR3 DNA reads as TGCAGTGCCCCGGGACTAGCGGATCAAGAGACCCAGTACTTC. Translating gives CSAPGLADQETQYF.

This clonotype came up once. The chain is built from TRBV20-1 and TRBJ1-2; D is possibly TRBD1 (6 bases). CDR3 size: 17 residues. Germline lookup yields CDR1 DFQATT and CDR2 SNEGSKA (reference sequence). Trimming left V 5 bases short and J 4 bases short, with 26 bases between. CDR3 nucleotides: TGCAGTGCTGGGGGCCCGTGGGACGAGCAGTACTTCTATGGCTACACCTTC. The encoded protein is CSAGGPWDEQYFYGYTF.

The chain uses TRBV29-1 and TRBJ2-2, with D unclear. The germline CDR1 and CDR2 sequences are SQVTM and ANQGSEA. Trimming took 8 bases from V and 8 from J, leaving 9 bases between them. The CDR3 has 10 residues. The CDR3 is CSILTGELFF. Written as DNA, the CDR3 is TGCAGCATCCTGACAGGGGAGCTGTTTTTT.

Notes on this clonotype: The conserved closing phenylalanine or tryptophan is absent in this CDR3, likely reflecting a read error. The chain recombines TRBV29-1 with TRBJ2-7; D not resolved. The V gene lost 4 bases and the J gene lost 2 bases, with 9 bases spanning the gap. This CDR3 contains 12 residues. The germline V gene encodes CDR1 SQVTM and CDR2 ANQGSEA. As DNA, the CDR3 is TGCAGCGTTGCGCCGGAAACCTACGAGCAGTACTCC. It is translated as CSVAPETYEQYS.

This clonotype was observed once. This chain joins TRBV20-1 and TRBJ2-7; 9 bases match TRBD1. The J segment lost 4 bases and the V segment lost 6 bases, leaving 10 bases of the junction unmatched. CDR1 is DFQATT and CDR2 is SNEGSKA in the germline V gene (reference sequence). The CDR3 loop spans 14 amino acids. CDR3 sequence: CSAINRDRAYEQYF. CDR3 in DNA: TGCAGTGCCATTAACCGGGACAGGGCTTACGAGCAGTACTTC.

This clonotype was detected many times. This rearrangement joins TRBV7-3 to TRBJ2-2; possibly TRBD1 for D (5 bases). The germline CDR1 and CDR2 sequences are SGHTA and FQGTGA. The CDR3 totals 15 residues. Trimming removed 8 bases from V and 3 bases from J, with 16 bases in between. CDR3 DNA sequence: TGTGCCAGCCACCCCGGCAGGGCCGACACCGGGGAGCTGTTTTTT. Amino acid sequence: CASHPGRADTGELFF.

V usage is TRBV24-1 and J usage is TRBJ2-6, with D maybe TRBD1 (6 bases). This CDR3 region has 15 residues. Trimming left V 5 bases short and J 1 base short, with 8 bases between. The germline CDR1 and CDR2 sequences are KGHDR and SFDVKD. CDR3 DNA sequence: TGTGCCACCAGTGCTAGGGGGTCTGGGGCCAACGTCCTGACTTTC. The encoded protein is CATSARGSGANVLTF.

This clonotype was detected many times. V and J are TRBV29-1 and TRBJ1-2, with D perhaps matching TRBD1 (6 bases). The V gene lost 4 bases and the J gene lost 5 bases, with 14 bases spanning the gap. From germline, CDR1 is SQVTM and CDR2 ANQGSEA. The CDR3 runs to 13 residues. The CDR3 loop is CSVAGGPEYGYTF. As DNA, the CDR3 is TGCAGCGTTGCCGGGGGGCCGGAATATGGCTACACCTTC.